The 21 T cell receptor beta chains below were found in one sample sequenced in a study of Ad26.COV2.S vaccination and SARS-CoV-2 variants. The protocol was immunoSEQ multiplex PCR, while the TCRdb copy is restricted to in-frame clones and leaves out a portion. Of roughly 100,000 clones in the sample, 80% were seen once. Sequencing used peripheral blood, obtained after recovery from COVID-19. The receptors were gathered from a human donor who had recovered from COVID-19.

The chain joins TRBV7-3 to TRBJ2-3, with 8 bases lining up with TRBD1. In germline, CDR1 is SGHTA, CDR2 FQGTGA. The CDR3 runs to 15 residues. The V segment lost 5 bases and the J segment 3 bases; nucleotides outside the gene matches: 7. The CDR3 nucleotides read TGTGCCAGCAGCAGCAGGGGGCTGGTAACAGATACGCAGTATTTT. Translation gives CASSSRGLVTDTQYF.

The V and J genes are TRBV4-2 and TRBJ2-2; TRBD2 is a possible D gene (6 bases). CDR3 length: 18 residues. V lost 0 bases to trimming and J lost 0 bases, with 14 bases between them. The germline CDR1 and CDR2 sequences are LGHNA and YNFKEQ. The CDR3, as DNA: TGTGCCAGCAGCCAAGATGTGGCGGGGCCACCGAACACCGGGGAGCTGTTTTTT. This encodes CASSQDVAGPPNTGELFF.

This clone was observed a handful of times. The chain has TRBV5-6 and TRBJ1-2; D is unresolved. Germline-derived CDR1 and CDR2 are SGHDT and YYEEEE. Trimming left V 4 bases short and J 2 bases short, with 15 bases between. CDR3 length equals 15 residues. The chain's CDR3 is CASSRTGLINYGYTF. In DNA, the CDR3 is TGTGCCAGCAGCCGTACCGGACTGATAAACTATGGCTACACCTTC. Drawing the rest from reference TRBV5-6 and TRBJ1-2, the complete variable domain is DAGVTQSPTHLIKTRGQQVTLRCSPKSGHDTVSWYQQALGQGPQFIFQYYEEEERQRGNFPDRFSGHQFPNYSSELNVNALLLGDSALYLCASSRTGLINYGYTFGSGTRLTVV.

This chain links TRBV6-2 or TRBV6-3 with TRBJ1-3; D perhaps matches TRBD1 (6 bases). The CDR3 has 17 amino acids. Trimming stripped 2 bases from V and 0 bases from J, with 14 bases between. Germline V gives CDR1 MNHEY, CDR2 SVGEGT. Here the CDR3 reads CASSYGRSGDSGNTIYF. CDR3 sequence (DNA): TGTGCCAGCAGTTACGGGCGTTCAGGGGACTCTGGAAACACCATATATTTT.

The CDR3: CASSLGNSGANVLTF. DNA for the CDR3: TGTGCCAGCAGCTTAGGCAACTCTGGGGCCAACGTCCTGACTTTC. The chain has TRBV7-6 and TRBJ2-6; no clear D gene. V gave up 1 base and J gave up 0 bases, with 4 bases separating them. This CDR3 has 15 residues. Germline V gene sequence: CDR1 SGHVS, CDR2 FNYEAQ.

The chain joins TRBV4-1 to TRBJ1-1; D might be TRBD1 (5 bases). Trimming took 2 bases from V and 2 from J, leaving 15 bases between them. Germline CDR1 MGHRA, CDR2 YSYEKL. This CDR3 contains 16 residues. CDR3 sequence: CASSQSQVAINTEAFF. DNA for the CDR3: TGCGCCAGCAGCCAATCACAGGTGGCAATTAACACTGAAGCTTTCTTT.

The rearrangement uses TRBV28 and TRBJ1-2, with a weak D call TRBD1 (5 bases). CDR1 is MDHEN and CDR2 is SYDVKM in the germline V gene. Trimming took 3 bases from V and 5 from J, leaving 19 bases between them. The CDR3 consists of 16 residues. CDR3 bases: TGTGCCAGCAGTTTGGGACCCTCGCGGTCCGGATATGGCTACACCTTC. The encoded protein is CASSLGPSRSGYGYTF.

This chain connects TRBV4-1 to TRBJ1-3; D uncertain. This CDR3 is built from 16 residues. CDR1 MGHRA and CDR2 YSYEKL come from the germline V gene. The V gene lost 0 bases and the J gene lost 0 bases, with 9 bases spanning the gap. DNA for the CDR3: TGCGCCAGCAGCCAAGATCCAGGTAGCTCTGGAAACACCATATATTTT. Amino acid sequence: CASSQDPGSSGNTIYF.

V usage is TRBV30 and J usage is TRBJ2-3; the match to TRBD1 covers 7 bases. The CDR3 consists of 13 residues. Germline V lookup: CDR1 GTSNPN, CDR2 SVGIG (reference sequence). V was clipped by 3 bases and J by 6 bases; unmatched bases: 6. This CDR3 is CAWSATGVDTQYF. DNA for the CDR3: TGTGCCTGGAGCGCCACAGGGGTGGATACGCAGTATTTT.

The chain uses TRBV28 and TRBJ2-1, with 8 bases fitting TRBD2. There are 16 residues in the CDR3. Germline CDR1 reads MDHEN; CDR2 reads SYDVKM. V was clipped by 5 bases and J by 7 bases; unmatched bases: 13. The CDR3 is CASSTPGGLGINEQFF. The CDR3, as DNA: TGTGCCAGCAGTACCCCCGGGGGACTAGGGATTAATGAGCAGTTCTTC.

This chain links TRBV29-1 with TRBJ2-7, with D possibly called TRBD1 or TRBD2 (11 bases each). Trimming shortened V by 0 bases and J by 3 bases, and 24 bases separated the two germline ends. The germline gives CDR1 SQVTM, CDR2 ANQGSEA. The CDR3 length is 18 residues. The CDR3 loop reads CSVEDLGDRGTSGYEQYF. DNA of the CDR3: TGCAGCGTTGAAGATCTGGGGGACAGGGGGACTAGCGGCTACGAGCAGTACTTC.

The V and J genes are TRBV23-1 and TRBJ2-1, with 7 bases fitting TRBD1. TRBV23-1 counts as an open reading frame of uncertain function. The CDR3 sequence is 15 residues long. Unmatched junction bases numbered 6, after V lost 7 bases and J lost 0 bases. The CDR3 here is CASIPGQSSYNEQFF. In DNA, the CDR3 is TGCGCCAGCATCCCGGGACAGAGCTCCTACAATGAGCAGTTCTTC.

The V gene is TRBV18, the J gene TRBJ2-2, with D possibly being TRBD2 (6 bases). Germline assignment: CDR1 KGHSH and CDR2 LQKENI. CDR3 size: 17 residues. Trimming removed 3 bases at V and 2 bases at J, with 16 bases between. The CDR3 DNA is TGTGCCAGCTCACCGCAATCTAGCGACTCTAACACCGGGGAGCTGTTTTTT. Its translation is CASSPQSSDSNTGELFF.

Concerning this clone: The junction departs from the called germline gene at one end, perhaps through a read error. V gene TRBV23-1 combines with J gene TRBJ1-5, with a weak D call TRBD1 (5 bases). TRBV23-1 is an ORF for which the function is uncertain. The CDR3 covers 16 residues. In DNA, the CDR3 is TGCGCCCGCAGTCCCCGGTGGGGGGGAATGGGTCAGCCCCAGCATTTT. Encoded protein: CARSPRWGGMGQPQHF.

The chain joins TRBV28 to TRBJ2-7, with 11 bases aligning to TRBD1. Per germline, CDR1 MDHEN and CDR2 SYDVKM. V dropped 7 bases and J dropped 7; count of bases not matched to a gene: 9. The CDR3 is 14 residues long. CDR3 region: CASIGGQGAWEQYF. DNA for the CDR3: TGTGCCAGCATTGGCGGACAGGGGGCCTGGGAGCAGTACTTC. Looking up the rest from reference TRBV28 and TRBJ2-7 gives the full variable domain: DVKVTQSSRYLVKRTGEKVFLECVQDMDHENMFWYRQDPGLGLRLIYFSYDVKMKEKGDIPEGYSVSREKKERFSLILESASTNQTSMYLCASIGGQGAWEQYFGPGTRLTVT.

This clone was observed a few times. The chain employs TRBV5-1 and TRBJ2-5; unclear D gene. Germline V gene data show CDR1 as SGHRS and CDR2 as YFSETQ. Deletions cut 2 bases from V and 1 base from J, with 12 bases between. The length of the CDR3 is 15 residues. Written as DNA, the CDR3 is TGCGCCAGCAGCTTCAATCCATTAGGCCAAGAGACCCAGTACTTC. It yields the protein CASSFNPLGQETQYF.

The chain couples TRBV5-6 to TRBJ2-1; the D is unclear. The CDR3 is made up of 14 amino acids. V lost 5 bases, J lost 2 bases, and 11 bases lay in between. The germline V gene encodes CDR1 SGHDT and CDR2 YYEEEE. CDR3 in DNA: TGTGCCAGCAGGAGATCAGGTACCTACAATGAGCAGTTCTTC. Translation gives CASRRSGTYNEQFF.

For the CDR3, the DNA is TGCGCCAGCAGCCTCGAGGGGGCAAATGAAAAACTGTTTTTT. Amino acids: CASSLEGANEKLFF. The chain combines TRBV5-1 with TRBJ1-4, with 7 nucleotides matching TRBD1. J was trimmed by 5 bases and V by 4 bases; bases with no gene match: 5. Germline assignment: CDR1 SGHRS and CDR2 YFSETQ. CDR3 length equals 14 residues.

The rearrangement uses TRBV7-2 and TRBJ2-7; 7 bases align to TRBD2. Germline CDR1 reads SGHTA; CDR2 reads FQGNSA. J was trimmed by 2 bases and V by 3 bases; bases with no gene match: 10. The CDR3 contains 16 residues. The CDR3 coding sequence is TGTGCCAGCAGCTTGACTAGCCAACAGCGGCCCTACGAGCAGTACTTC. Its protein is CASSLTSQQRPYEQYF.

The chain uses TRBV2 and TRBJ1-1, with no clear D. The CDR3 has 12 amino acids. Trimming shortened V by 6 bases and J by 6 bases, and 11 bases separated the two germline ends. Germline-derived CDR1 and CDR2 are SNHLY and FYNNEI. The CDR3 DNA reads TGTGCCAGCAGAAAGGACTTGGCTGAAGCTTTCTTT. It specifies CASRKDLAEAFF.

This clone is a singleton in its sample. The chain employs TRBV28 and TRBJ1-3; D is uncertain. V lost 6 bases, J lost 5 bases, and 11 bases lay in between. This CDR3 comprises 13 residues. Per the germline V gene, CDR1 is MDHEN and CDR2 is SYDVKM. The CDR3 nucleotides are TGTGCCAGCAGCATTCTTTCGCGAAACACCATATATTTT. Translation: CASSILSRNTIYF.